What follows are 17 T cell receptor beta chains derived from one specimen sequenced in a study of breast tumors, draining lymph nodes, adjacent tissues. TCRdb used MiXCR to reprocess the multiplex PCR reads, holding one entry per CDR3 protein. The table lists 9,000 to 15,000 distinct CDR3 sequences, 30% to 45% of them singletons. Sequencing input: breast tumor tissue. These receptors were obtained from a female donor with breast cancer. Some clones in this sample may be carry-over from other donors' samples.

This clonotype is labeled medium-sized. The chain employs TRBV20-1 and TRBJ2-7; no clear D. Germline CDR1 and CDR2: DFQATT and SNEGSKA (reference sequence). The CDR3 spans 14 residues. V was trimmed by 5 bases and J by 0 bases, leaving 14 bases between them. The DNA of the CDR3 is TGCAGTGCTCCCTCGGCCGCAGTCTCCTACGAGCAGTACTTC. Residues: CSAPSAAVSYEQYF.

This rearrangement joins TRBV7-6 to TRBJ1-2; possibly TRBD1 for D (5 bases). Germline CDR1 is SGHVS and CDR2 is FNYEAQ. The CDR3 runs to 14 residues. Trimming removed 2 bases at V and 4 bases at J, with 11 bases between. CDR3 DNA sequence: TGTGCCAGCAGCTTATTGGGGGGTGTCTATGGCTACACCTTC. It specifies CASSLLGGVYGYTF.

On this clonotype itself: It may be a read error: a sequence one base away is much more abundant. V is TRBV5-1 and J is TRBJ2-2; 10 bases line up with TRBD1. Germline V gene data show CDR1 as SGHRS and CDR2 as YFSETQ. There are 18 residues in the CDR3. CDR3 loop: CAGSLFHFGTGVTGELFF. The CDR3 bases are TGCGCCGGCAGCTTGTTTCACTTCGGGACAGGGGTCACCGGGGAGCTGTTTTTT.

The chain links TRBV4-1 to TRBJ2-7, with D unresolved. This CDR3 comprises 14 residues. CDR1 is MGHRA and CDR2 is YSYEKL in the germline V gene. Trimming left V 4 bases short and J 4 bases short, with 14 bases between. CDR3 nucleotides: TGCGCCAGCAGCCCAACAAATCCCAGTTACGAGCAGTACTTC. Residues: CASSPTNPSYEQYF.

V and J are TRBV11-3 and TRBJ2-5; a weak D match, TRBD2 (6 bases). Trimming left V 5 bases short and J 11 bases short, with 30 bases between. The germline CDR1 and CDR2 sequences are SGHNT and YENEEA. CDR3 length: 17 amino acids. This CDR3 reads CASSHLAPGDGSGTQYF. CDR3 nucleotides: TGTGCCAGCAGCCATCTCGCCCCGGGGGATGGATCAGGGACTCAGTACTTC.

This clonotype was observed at least ten times. V usage is TRBV5-4 and J usage is TRBJ2-6, with no clear D. Between the trimmed V and J ends, which lost 0 bases and 4 bases, there was a span of 14 bases. The germline V gene has CDR1 SGHNT and CDR2 YYREEE (reference sequence). CDR3 length equals 17 residues. CDR3: CASSLGRTLAGANVLTF. The CDR3 DNA sequence: TGTGCCAGCAGCTTGGGCAGGACCCTCGCCGGGGCCAACGTCCTGACTTTC. The full variable domain, its missing parts supplied by reference TRBV5-4 and TRBJ2-6, is ETGVTQSPTHLIKTRGQQVTLRCSSQSGHNTVSWYQQALGQGPQFIFQYYREEENGRGNFPPRFSGLQFPNYSSELNVNALELDDSALYLCASSLGRTLAGANVLTFGAGSRLTVL.

This clonotype was detected ten times or more. This sequence joins TRBV27 and TRBJ2-1; tentatively, D is TRBD2 (5 bases). V was clipped by 2 bases and J by 4 bases, with 15 bases between them. This CDR3 contains 16 residues. Germline V gives CDR1 MNHEY, CDR2 SMNVEV (reference sequence). CDR3 DNA: TGTGCCAGCAGTTTAGAGGGCCGTAGGATGTACAATGAGCAGTTCTTC. Its protein is CASSLEGRRMYNEQFF.

At least ten counts were recorded for this clonotype. The gene calls are TRBV10-3 and TRBJ1-5, with 7 positions matching TRBD1. The length of the CDR3 is 14 residues. CDR1 and CDR2 from the germline V gene are ENHRY and SYGVKD. The V gene end was trimmed by 7 bases and the J gene end by 3 bases; junction bases not matched to a gene: 6. CDR3 bases: TGTGCCATCAAAGCTACAGGGGACAATCAGCCCCAGCATTTT. Translated: CAIKATGDNQPQHF.

CDR3 region: CASSLGQSTDTQYF. The CDR3 DNA reads as TGCGCCAGCAGCTTAGGACAGTCCACAGATACGCAGTATTTT. The chain recombines TRBV5-1 with TRBJ2-3; D perhaps matches TRBD1 (6 bases). V lost 2 bases and J 2 bases, leaving 9 bases between the germline ends. Per germline, CDR1 SGHRS and CDR2 YFSETQ. The CDR3 is 14 residues long.

About this clonotype itself: The junction differs from germline at one of its ends, possibly a read error. In DNA form, the CDR3 reads TGTTCCAGCAGCCCACGAACTAGCGGCACAGATACGCAGTATTTT. It is translated as CSSSPRTSGTDTQYF. J is TRBJ2-3 and V is TRBV9, with 7 nucleotides matching TRBD2. The CDR3 is 15 residues long. Germline-derived CDR1 and CDR2 are SGDLS and YYNGEE.

This clonotype is medium-sized. The gene calls are TRBV12-3 or TRBV12-4 and TRBJ1-4; no reliable D call. V was shortened by 7 bases and J by 8 bases, with 11 bases between the two germline ends. This CDR3 contains 12 residues. The CDR3 sequence is CASTSLGEKLFF. The CDR3 nucleotides read TGTGCCAGCACTTCGTTGGGGGAAAAACTGTTTTTT.

Written as DNA, the CDR3 is TGTGCCAGCAGTCCACAGGGGGCGCGGACAGATACGCAGTATTTT. It yields the protein CASSPQGARTDTQYF. This chain joins TRBV7-2 and TRBJ2-3; TRBD1 matches 9 bases. Unmatched junction bases numbered 7, after V lost 6 bases and J lost 3 bases. The CDR3 spans 15 residues. Per germline, CDR1 SGHTA and CDR2 FQGNSA.

By share of the sample, this clonotype is medium-sized. This chain links TRBV4-1 with TRBJ2-7; maybe TRBD2 (7 bases). V lost 1 base and J 3 bases, leaving 16 bases between the germline ends. The CDR3 contains 16 residues. The germline V gene encodes CDR1 MGHRA and CDR2 YSYEKL. The DNA for the CDR3 is TGCGCCAGCAGCCAAGGCGGTGTGGGGGGGCACTACGAGCAGTACTTC. Amino acid sequence: CASSQGGVGGHYEQYF.

This clonotype was picked up many times. The chain links TRBV4-1 to TRBJ1-2; D is uncertain. The ends were cut back, 0 bases at V and 9 bases at J, with 8 bases in the middle. The CDR3 is made up of 12 amino acids. Germline V gene data show CDR1 as MGHRA and CDR2 as YSYEKL. In DNA, the CDR3 is TGCGCCAGCAGCCAAGAGGGTACAAGCTACACCTTC. Translation: CASSQEGTSYTF.

This clonotype was recorded many times. The chain uses TRBV4-2 and TRBJ2-3; 9 positions match TRBD2. Germline assignment: CDR1 LGHNA and CDR2 YNFKEQ. The CDR3 is made up of 16 amino acids. J gave up 4 bases and V 1 base, and 6 bases lay outside the gene matches. The CDR3, as DNA: TGTGCCAGCAGCCAAGTAGAAGCTAGCGGGGCAGATACGCAGTATTTT. This codes for CASSQVEASGADTQYF.

This clonotype was detected once. The CDR3 DNA sequence: TGTGCCAGCAGCTTCACGACAGGAGACAACTATGGCTACACCTTC. Protein: CASSFTTGDNYGYTF. The V and J genes are TRBV6-5 and TRBJ1-2, with D possibly TRBD1 on 6 matching bases. The CDR3 loop spans 15 amino acids. In germline, CDR1 is MNHEY, CDR2 SVGAGI. V lost 6 bases and J lost 2, with 16 bases in between.

The V call is TRBV6-6, the J call TRBJ2-3; perhaps TRBD1 as D (6 bases). Trimming cost V 6 bases and J 3 bases, with 13 bases left between them. There are 14 residues in the CDR3. Germline V gives CDR1 MNHNY, CDR2 SVGAGI (reference sequence). The chain's CDR3 is CASRDSQSTDTQYF. CDR3 DNA sequence: TGTGCCAGCAGGGACAGCCAATCAACAGATACGCAGTATTTT.